One and the same sample provided the 21 T cell receptor beta chains below, sequenced in a study of blood T cell repertoires in COVID-19. This table comes from immunoSEQ multiplex PCR, and its TCRdb copy is limited to in-frame clones, with some not included. The sample has some 150,000 clones; about 79% are singletons. The sequencing input was peripheral blood. These receptor sequences come from a woman aged 45-65 years in a cohort sampled during active or convalescent COVID-19.

This chain links TRBV18 with TRBJ2-7; 12 bases are a match to TRBD2. CDR3 length: 15 amino acids. V was clipped by 4 bases and J by 7 bases; unmatched bases: 8. Germline V gene data show CDR1 as KGHSH and CDR2 as LQKENI. CDR3 bases: TGTGCCAGCTCACTAGGACTAGCGGGGTTAGGGGAGCAGTACTTC. Encoded protein: CASSLGLAGLGEQYF.

The chain combines TRBV5-6 with TRBJ2-7; 7 nucleotides agree with TRBD2. Germline trimming cut 3 bases from V and 7 bases from J; bases unmatched to any gene: 10. This CDR3 has 14 amino acids. Germline V gives CDR1 SGHDT, CDR2 YYEEEE. The CDR3: CASSYVSGLGEQYF. CDR3 DNA sequence: TGTGCCAGCAGCTACGTTAGCGGGTTGGGAGAGCAGTACTTC.

The chain joins TRBV27 to TRBJ1-4; D remains ambiguous. V shed 1 base and J shed 6 bases, with 12 bases lying between them. There are 15 residues in the CDR3. Germline values: CDR1 MNHEY, CDR2 SMNVEV (reference sequence). The CDR3 protein is CASSLYATLDEKLFF. As DNA, the CDR3 is TGTGCCAGCAGTTTATACGCGACTTTGGATGAAAAACTGTTTTTT. Supplemented by reference TRBV27 and TRBJ1-4, the full variable domain reads EAQVTQNPRYLITVTGKKLTVTCSQNMNHEYMSWYRQDPGLGLRQIYYSMNVEVTDKGDVPEGYKVSRKEKRNFPLILESPSPNQTSLYFCASSLYATLDEKLFFGSGTQLSVL.

CDR3 protein: CASSLNGGTDTQYF. The CDR3 bases are TGTGCCAGCAGCTTAAACGGGGGTACAGATACGCAGTATTTT. The chain carries TRBV7-3 and TRBJ2-3, with D possibly matching TRBD2 (6 bases). In germline, CDR1 is SGHTA, CDR2 FQGTGA. The CDR3 loop spans 14 amino acids. V was shortened by 1 base and J by 3 bases, with 8 bases between the two germline ends.

This chain joins TRBV6-5 and TRBJ2-5; the match to TRBD1 covers 7 bases. This CDR3 contains 14 residues. V lost 6 bases, J lost 2 bases, and 6 bases stayed unmatched. From germline, CDR1 is MNHEY and CDR2 SVGAGI. The chain's CDR3 is CASSVGGLQETQYF. In DNA, the CDR3 is TGTGCCAGCAGCGTAGGGGGCTTACAAGAGACCCAGTACTTC.

In this sample, this clone turned up a few times. J is TRBJ2-3 and V is TRBV11-3; the match to TRBD2 covers 12 bases. This CDR3 spans 16 amino acids. CDR1 is SGHNT and CDR2 is YENEEA in the germline V gene. J gave up 1 base and V 5 bases, and 4 bases lay outside the gene matches. The CDR3: CASSPRLAGGTDTQYF. The DNA of the CDR3 is TGTGCCAGCAGCCCCCGACTAGCGGGGGGCACAGATACGCAGTATTTT.

The V call is TRBV5-1, the J call TRBJ2-5; TRBD2 aligns across 13 bases. The germline gives CDR1 SGHRS, CDR2 YFSETQ. V lost 6 bases to trimming and J lost 4 bases; unmatched junction nucleotides: 9. CDR3 length: 16 residues. This CDR3 is CASTTSLAGGVETQYF. As DNA, the CDR3 is TGCGCCAGCACAACCTCACTAGCGGGGGGGGTAGAGACCCAGTACTTC.

The chain joins TRBV27 to TRBJ2-7, with D possibly matching TRBD1 (6 bases). The CDR3 has 17 amino acids. Germline CDR1 is MNHEY and CDR2 is SMNVEV (reference sequence). V was cut by 4 bases and J by 0 bases, with 19 bases left in between. CDR3 bases: TGTGCCAGCAGTTCTGTCCCGGGACACCTTAGCTCCTACGAGCAGTACTTC. Translation: CASSSVPGHLSSYEQYF.

The chain recombines TRBV11-2 with TRBJ2-7, with D perhaps matching TRBD2 (6 bases). V lost 2 bases and J lost 4, with 18 bases in between. Per the germline V gene, CDR1 is SGHAT and CDR2 is FQNNGV. This CDR3 comprises 16 residues. This CDR3 reads CASSLRRLEGRYEQYF. As DNA, the CDR3 is TGTGCCAGCAGCTTAAGAAGACTAGAGGGCCGTTACGAGCAGTACTTC.

This clone was observed many times. V gene TRBV2 combines with J gene TRBJ2-7; D is unresolved. The CDR3 contains 15 residues. The V end lost 3 bases, the J end lost 2 bases, and 14 bases lay between the germline ends. In germline, CDR1 is SNHLY, CDR2 FYNNEI. The CDR3 here is CASSDVLPTAYEQYF. CDR3 bases: TGTGCCAGCAGTGACGTCTTACCTACTGCCTACGAGCAGTACTTC.

The CDR3 is CASSYSIQGGGYGYTF. The CDR3 DNA reads as TGTGCCAGCAGTTACTCTATCCAGGGGGGTGGATATGGCTACACCTTC. The V and J genes are TRBV6-5 and TRBJ1-2; 7 nucleotides agree with TRBD1. The V gene end was trimmed by 0 bases and the J gene end by 5 bases; junction bases not matched to a gene: 9. CDR1 is MNHEY and CDR2 is SVGAGI in the germline V gene. The CDR3 length is 16 residues.

The genes are TRBV30 and TRBJ2-7, with D possibly TRBD2 on 6 matching bases. Germline assignment: CDR1 GTSNPN and CDR2 SVGIG (reference sequence). The CDR3 runs to 12 residues. Trimming cost V 1 base and J 3 bases, with 7 bases left between them. CDR3 amino acids: CAWSGGIYEQYF. For the CDR3, the DNA is TGTGCCTGGAGTGGCGGGATCTACGAGCAGTACTTC.

V is TRBV6-5 and J is TRBJ2-7; 7 bases align to TRBD2. V lost 2 bases to trimming and J lost 2 bases; unmatched junction nucleotides: 6. CDR1 is MNHEY and CDR2 is SVGAGI in the germline V gene. The CDR3 runs 15 residues. The CDR3 coding sequence is TGTGCCAGCAGTTACGGGCTAGCGGTAACCTACGAGCAGTACTTC. The encoded protein is CASSYGLAVTYEQYF.

The chain carries TRBV19 and TRBJ1-1, with no clear D. V lost 4 bases to trimming and J lost 3 bases, with 9 bases between them. Germline V gives CDR1 LNHDA, CDR2 SQIVND (reference sequence). The CDR3 sequence is 13 residues long. CDR3 sequence reads: CASSTLRDTEAFF. CDR3 nucleotide sequence: TGTGCCAGTAGTACCCTCCGGGACACTGAAGCTTTCTTT.

This clone was picked up a small number of times. This sequence joins TRBV5-1 and TRBJ2-4; 10 bases match TRBD2. Germline V gene data show CDR1 as SGHRS and CDR2 as YFSETQ. This CDR3 has 17 amino acids. J was trimmed by 3 bases and V by 5 bases; bases with no gene match: 11. Here the CDR3 reads CASSGGLAKGVKNIQYF. The CDR3 nucleotides are TGCGCCAGCAGTGGGGGACTAGCGAAAGGAGTCAAAAACATTCAGTACTTC.

The sample holds one count of this clone. The chain couples TRBV18 to TRBJ2-3; TRBD1 is a possible D gene (6 bases). The CDR3 consists of 13 residues. Between the trimmed V and J ends, which lost 5 bases and 2 bases, there was a span of 8 bases. CDR1 is KGHSH and CDR2 is LQKENI in the germline V gene. CDR3 DNA sequence: TGTGCCAGCTCAGACAGGTACACAGATACGCAGTATTTT. This gives the protein CASSDRYTDTQYF.

This chain connects TRBV30 to TRBJ2-3; TRBD2 aligns across 7 bases. Germline V gene lookup returns CDR1 GTSNPN and CDR2 SVGIG (reference sequence). V was pared by 4 bases and J by 3 bases, with 10 bases of the junction left unmatched. The CDR3 has 15 amino acids. Here the CDR3 DNA reads TGTGCCTGGACTAAAAGCGGGGAGGGGACAGATACGCAGTATTTT. The encoded protein is CAWTKSGEGTDTQYF. Drawing the rest from reference TRBV30 and TRBJ2-3, the complete variable domain is SQTIHQWPATLVQPVGSPLSLECTVEGTSNPNLYWYRQAAGRGLQLLFYSVGIGQISSEVPQNLSASRPQDRQFILSSKKLLLSDSGFYLCAWTKSGEGTDTQYFGPGTRLTVL.

The genes are TRBV2 and TRBJ1-1; D might be TRBD1 (5 bases). The CDR3 consists of 13 residues. V was clipped by 4 bases and J by 2 bases, with 8 bases between them. Germline V gives CDR1 SNHLY, CDR2 FYNNEI. The DNA of the CDR3 is TGTGCCAGCAGTGTGTGGGGCAACACTGAAGCTTTCTTT. Amino acid sequence: CASSVWGNTEAFF. Drawing the rest from reference TRBV2 and TRBJ1-1, the complete variable domain is EPEVTQTPSHQVTQMGQEVILRCVPISNHLYFYWYRQILGQKVEFLVSFYNNEISEKSEIFDDQFSVERPDGSNFTLKIRSTKLEDSAMYFCASSVWGNTEAFFGQGTRLTVV.

The V gene is TRBV5-1, the J gene TRBJ2-5; maybe TRBD1 (6 bases). CDR3 length equals 15 residues. In germline, CDR1 is SGHRS, CDR2 YFSETQ. V was clipped by 0 bases and J by 2 bases, with 11 bases between them. CDR3 residues: CASSLATGQQETQYF. CDR3 in DNA: TGCGCCAGCAGCTTGGCCACGGGACAACAAGAGACCCAGTACTTC.

This sequence joins TRBV6-5 and TRBJ1-2; the match to TRBD1 covers 7 bases. The CDR3 loop spans 15 amino acids. CDR1 and CDR2 from the germline V gene are MNHEY and SVGAGI. The trim removed 6 bases at V and 4 bases at J, leaving 11 bases unmatched. The CDR3 nucleotides read TGTGCCAGCAGGGGAACAGGGGTCCTCGTCTATGGCTACACCTTC. Translation gives CASRGTGVLVYGYTF.

The gene calls are TRBV2 and TRBJ1-2; D might be TRBD1 (5 bases). This CDR3 comprises 14 residues. V was cut by 3 bases and J by 1 base, with 9 bases left in between. CDR1 SNHLY and CDR2 FYNNEI come from the germline V gene. The CDR3 region is CASSDQGVNYGYTF. DNA for the CDR3: TGTGCCAGCAGTGACCAGGGTGTTAACTATGGCTACACCTTC.